This TCR beta chain came from a study of shared clonotypes between healthy human individuals (dated by TCRdb to the early 2020s). About the investigation overall: A couple of women and a few men aged 18 to 49 years were included in the cohort. To increase sequencing depth and limit assay-specific biases, different laboratories used diverse techniques to prepare libraries and sequence TCR repertoires. Leukapheresis yielded between about 0.9 and 8.9 billion PBMCs per donor. Per donor, three plates each were used for CD4 naive and CD4 memory, two for CD8 naive, and one for CD8 memory. To estimate repertoire size and how much clonotype sharing occurs between individuals, the study deeply sequenced the blood TCR repertoires of five healthy adults.

Beyond this particular receptor, the publication reports: Pairwise subsampling indicated that sequencing depth was expected to affect the degree of clonotype sharing among donors. Incomplete sequencing was indicated by rarefaction of sorted-subset datasets, despite the large sequencing depth. Compared with non-shared clonotypes, the clonotypes found in all four sorted-subset donors had higher generation probabilities. Sharing across a few donors was observed for about 5% of naive CD4, over 3% of naive CD8, roughly 2.3% of memory CD4, and around 0.42% of memory CD8 clonotypes. Sampling was limited to blood, and TCR repertoires in tissue likely differ from TCR repertoires in blood. The small number of donors limited the genetic and exposure-history diversity represented. Naive subsets generally had larger estimated clonotype richness than memory subsets.

The donors were healthy, HIV-negative adults who had no recently reported acute infections or vaccinations. Every donor was a Caucasian adult residing in Nashville, Tennessee, USA. CD4+ T cells were enriched by magnetic negative selection, after which naive cells were positively selected on CD45RA and the negative fraction was taken as the memory subset. After blood collection by leukapheresis, PBMCs were isolated using Ficoll-Histopaque density gradient centrifugation and then cryopreserved in the vapor phase of liquid nitrogen. Purity and quantity of every magnetically sorted T cell population were checked by analytical flow cytometry. Each sorted fraction had its genomic DNA isolated and then quantified by UV absorbance on a Nanodrop 2000c. V is pared back by 3 bases and J by 2 bases, with 14 bases lying between the germline termini. The germline V gene supplies CDR1 MDHEN and CDR2 SYDVKM. Taken from cysteine to phenylalanine, the CDR3 has 16 residues. Just CDR3 DNA is preserved here, 48 bases in frame from base 1.

Using the deep immunoSEQ assay, TCR CDR3 regions were amplified from genomic DNA by multiplex PCR. Extracted genomic DNA from each cell subset was spread evenly across all wells of several immunoSEQ 96-well plates, with each plate serving as a replicate. For sorted subsets, approximately 190 ng genomic DNA, equal to 25,000 to 35,000 T cell genomes, was loaded into each replicate PCR. Purified libraries were measured with a Qubit 3.0 fluorometer, size-checked on a Bioanalyzer 2100, and measured again with the KAPA Library Quantification kit. Each immunoSEQ 96-well plate was sequenced on its own single-read 150-cycle Illumina NextSeq 550 flow cell. Concerning the study's data processing: Because the immunoSEQ output included only junctional sequences and no quality scores, the filtering could not be the same as the filtering used for full-length reads. To assign V/J genes and CDR3, sequences were annotated using PyIR, a Python wrapper for IgBLAST v1.9, with IMGT germline references. Reads were filtered out if the reads had weak V/J assignments (E-value above 1e-6), no CDR3, stop codons, out-of-frame junctions, or ambiguous translated residues. V3J clonotypes were defined as sequences sharing the same inferred V gene, J gene, and CDR3 amino acid sequence. Percentage overlap between repertoires was calculated by dividing the number of shared unique clonotypes by the size of the smaller repertoire. Repertoire richness was assessed with RTK rarefaction, the Chao1 estimator, and Recon v2.1 estimates of unobserved clonotypes. OLGA was used to compute generation probabilities for all TCRbeta clonotypes that the gDNA method yielded from several donors. TCRdb stores this immuneACCESS table with in-frame sequences only. Part of the clones is absent; in the studies checked, under half of the shortfall reflects unresolved V genes, and no reason is known for the rest. D and trimming come from the DNA, and the V and J calls and clone size come from that table. This sample holds approximately 1,500,000 clones; approximately 98% were observed only once. The top ten constitute around 0.47% of the sample.

For this clone: Its specific antigen is unknown. No base-level quality is on record; no much larger clone is a single base apart.

The chain is assembled from TRBV28 and TRBJ2-1, and possibly TRBD1, on 5 matching bases. This clonotype was obtained from a man aged 25-45 years in good health. The sample taken for sequencing was naive CD4+ T cells sorted from blood. The intended sense of this specimen's cell subset or site label: CD45RA+ positively selected. The nucleotide sequence is TGTGCCAGCAGTTTCAACCCAGGGTTACCCTACAATGAGCAGTTCTTC. It translates as CASSFNPGLPYNEQFF.